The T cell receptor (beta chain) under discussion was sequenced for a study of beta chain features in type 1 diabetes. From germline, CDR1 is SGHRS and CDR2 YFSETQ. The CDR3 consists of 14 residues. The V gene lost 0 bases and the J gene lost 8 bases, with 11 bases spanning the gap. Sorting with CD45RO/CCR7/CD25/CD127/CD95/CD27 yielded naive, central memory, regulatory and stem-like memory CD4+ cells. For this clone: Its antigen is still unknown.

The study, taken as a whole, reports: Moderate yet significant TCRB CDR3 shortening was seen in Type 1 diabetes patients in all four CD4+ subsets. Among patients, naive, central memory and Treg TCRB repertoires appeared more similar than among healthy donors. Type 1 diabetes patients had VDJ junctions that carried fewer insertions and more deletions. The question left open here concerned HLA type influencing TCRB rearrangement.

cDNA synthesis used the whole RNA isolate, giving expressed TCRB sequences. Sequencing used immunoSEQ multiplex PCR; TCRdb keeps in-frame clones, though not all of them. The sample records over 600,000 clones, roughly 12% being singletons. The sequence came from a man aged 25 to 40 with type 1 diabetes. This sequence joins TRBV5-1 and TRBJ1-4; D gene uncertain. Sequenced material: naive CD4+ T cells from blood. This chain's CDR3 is CASSLAPGMEKLFF. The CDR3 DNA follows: TGCGCCAGCAGCTTGGCTCCGGGTATGGAAAAACTGTTTTTT.